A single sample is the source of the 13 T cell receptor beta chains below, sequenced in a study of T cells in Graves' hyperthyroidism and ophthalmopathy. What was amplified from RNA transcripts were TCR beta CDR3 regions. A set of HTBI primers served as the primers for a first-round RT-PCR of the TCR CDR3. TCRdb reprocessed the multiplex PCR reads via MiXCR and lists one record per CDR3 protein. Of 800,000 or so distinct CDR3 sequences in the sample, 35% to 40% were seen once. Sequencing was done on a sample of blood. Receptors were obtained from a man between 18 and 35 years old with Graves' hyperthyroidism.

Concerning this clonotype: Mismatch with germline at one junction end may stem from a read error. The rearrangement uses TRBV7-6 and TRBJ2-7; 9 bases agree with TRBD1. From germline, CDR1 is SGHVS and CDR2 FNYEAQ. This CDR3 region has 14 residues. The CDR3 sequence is CANSSDRGSYEQYF. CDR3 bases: TGTGCCAACAGCTCGGACAGGGGATCCTACGAGCAGTACTTC.

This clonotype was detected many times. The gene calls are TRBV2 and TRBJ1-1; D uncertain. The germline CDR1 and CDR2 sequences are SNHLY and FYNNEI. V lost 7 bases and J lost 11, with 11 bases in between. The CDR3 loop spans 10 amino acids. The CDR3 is CASKGIEAFF. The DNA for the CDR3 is TGTGCCAGCAAGGGCATCGAGGCTTTCTTT.

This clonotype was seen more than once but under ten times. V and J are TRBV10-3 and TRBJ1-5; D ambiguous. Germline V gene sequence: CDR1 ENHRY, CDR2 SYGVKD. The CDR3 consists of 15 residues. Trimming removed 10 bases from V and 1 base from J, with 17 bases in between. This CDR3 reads CASSEGARSNQPQHF. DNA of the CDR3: TGTGCCAGCAGCGAGGGAGCCAGAAGCAATCAGCCCCAGCATTTT.

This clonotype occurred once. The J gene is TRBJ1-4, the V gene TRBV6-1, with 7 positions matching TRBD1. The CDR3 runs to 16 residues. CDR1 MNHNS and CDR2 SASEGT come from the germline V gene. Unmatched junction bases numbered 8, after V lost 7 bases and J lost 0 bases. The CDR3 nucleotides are TGTGCCAGCACCGACAGGGCGCCGTCAACTAATGAAAAACTGTTTTTT. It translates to CASTDRAPSTNEKLFF.

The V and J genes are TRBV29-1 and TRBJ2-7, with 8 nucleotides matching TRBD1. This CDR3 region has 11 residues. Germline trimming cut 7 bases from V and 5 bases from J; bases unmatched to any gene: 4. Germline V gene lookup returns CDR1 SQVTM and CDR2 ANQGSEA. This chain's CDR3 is CSGGQDHEQYF. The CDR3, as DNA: TGCAGCGGGGGACAGGACCACGAGCAGTACTTC.

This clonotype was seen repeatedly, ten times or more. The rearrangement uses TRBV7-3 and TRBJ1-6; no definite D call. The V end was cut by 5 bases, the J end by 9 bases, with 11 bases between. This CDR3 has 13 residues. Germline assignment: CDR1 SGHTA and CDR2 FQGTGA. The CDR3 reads CASSADTSSPLHF. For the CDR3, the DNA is TGTGCCAGCAGCGCCGACACGAGTTCACCCCTCCACTTT.

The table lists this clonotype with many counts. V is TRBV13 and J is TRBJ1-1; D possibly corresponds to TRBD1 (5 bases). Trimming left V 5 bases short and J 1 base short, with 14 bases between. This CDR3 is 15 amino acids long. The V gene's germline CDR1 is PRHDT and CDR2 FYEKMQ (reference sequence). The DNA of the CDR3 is TGTGCCAGCAGCCCTGGGCGCGGACAGAACACTGAAGCTTTCTTT. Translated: CASSPGRGQNTEAFF. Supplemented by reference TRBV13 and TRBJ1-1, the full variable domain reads AAGVIQSPRHLIKEKRETATLKCYPIPRHDTVYWYQQGPGQDPQFLISFYEKMQSDKGSIPDRFSAQQFSDYHSELNMSSLELGDSALYFCASSPGRGQNTEAFFGQGTRLTVV.

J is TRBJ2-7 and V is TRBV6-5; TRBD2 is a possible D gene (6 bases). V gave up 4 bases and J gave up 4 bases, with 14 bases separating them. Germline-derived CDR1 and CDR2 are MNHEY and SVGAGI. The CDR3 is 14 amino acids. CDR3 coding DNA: TGTGCCAGCAGTTTAGCGGAAAATCAGTACGAGCAGTACTTC. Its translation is CASSLAENQYEQYF.

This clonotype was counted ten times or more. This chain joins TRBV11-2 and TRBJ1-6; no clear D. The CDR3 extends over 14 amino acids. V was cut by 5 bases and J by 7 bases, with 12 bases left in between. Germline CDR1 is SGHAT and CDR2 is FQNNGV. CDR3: CASSRLGENSPLHF. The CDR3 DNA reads TGTGCCAGCAGCCGACTCGGGGAAAATTCACCCCTCCACTTT.

The CDR3, as DNA: TGCAGTGCCGGCGACAGTGATGCTCTCGCGGGGGAAAAACTGTTTTTT. Translated: CSAGDSDALAGEKLFF. The rearrangement joins TRBV20-1 to TRBJ1-4; maybe TRBD1 (5 bases). Germline CDR1 DFQATT, CDR2 SNEGSKA (reference sequence). CDR3 length: 16 residues. The V end lost 6 bases, the J end lost 8 bases, and 25 bases lay between the germline ends.

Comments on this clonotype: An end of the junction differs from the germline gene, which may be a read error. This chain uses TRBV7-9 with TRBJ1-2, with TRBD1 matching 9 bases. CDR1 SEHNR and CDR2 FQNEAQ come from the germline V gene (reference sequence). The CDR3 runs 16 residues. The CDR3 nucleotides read TGTGTCAGCAGCTTAACAGGGGGCCCTGGGGCCTATGGCTACACCTTC. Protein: CVSSLTGGPGAYGYTF.

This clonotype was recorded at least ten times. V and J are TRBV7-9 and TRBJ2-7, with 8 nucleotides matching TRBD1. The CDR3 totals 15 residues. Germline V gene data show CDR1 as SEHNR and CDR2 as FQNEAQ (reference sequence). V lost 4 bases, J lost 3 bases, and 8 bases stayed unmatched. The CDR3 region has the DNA TGTGCCAGCAGCTCCCCCGGACAGGGACTCTACGAGCAGTACTTC. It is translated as CASSSPGQGLYEQYF.

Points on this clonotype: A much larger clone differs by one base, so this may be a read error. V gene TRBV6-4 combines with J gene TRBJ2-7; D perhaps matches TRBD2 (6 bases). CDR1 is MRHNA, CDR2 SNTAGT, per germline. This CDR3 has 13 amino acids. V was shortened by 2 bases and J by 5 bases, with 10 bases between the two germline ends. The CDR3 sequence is CASSDGGAHEQYF. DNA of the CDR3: TGTGCCAGCAGTGACGGAGGGGCCCACGAGCAGTACTTC.